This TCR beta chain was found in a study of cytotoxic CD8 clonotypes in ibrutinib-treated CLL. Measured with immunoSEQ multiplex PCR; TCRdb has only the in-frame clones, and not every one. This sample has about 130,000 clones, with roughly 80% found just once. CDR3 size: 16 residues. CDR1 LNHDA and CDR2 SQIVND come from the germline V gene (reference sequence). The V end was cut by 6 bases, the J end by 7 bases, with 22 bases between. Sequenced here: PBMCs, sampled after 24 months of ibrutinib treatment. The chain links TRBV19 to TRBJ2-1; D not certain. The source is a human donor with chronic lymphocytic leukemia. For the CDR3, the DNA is TGTGCCAGTAGCCGGATTATGGTGGTTTTGGGGAATGAGCAGTTCTTC. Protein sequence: CASSRIMVVLGNEQFF. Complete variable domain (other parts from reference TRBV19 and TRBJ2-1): DGGITQSPKYLFRKEGQNVTLSCEQNLNHDAMYWYRQDPGQGLRLIYYSQIVNDFQKGDIAEGYSVSREKKESFPLTVTSAQKNPTAFYLCASSRIMVVLGNEQFFGPGTRLTVL.